The clone carrying this T cell receptor (beta chain) showed up just a few times. This sample stems from a study of blood T cell repertoires in COVID-19. This CDR3 contains 15 residues. Germline V gene sequence: CDR1 SGHNT, CDR2 YENEEA. V shed 3 bases and J 5 bases; nucleotides not matched to a gene: 4. The assay was immunoSEQ multiplex PCR, and TCRdb's table has in-frame clones only and misses some. The sample carries about 51,000 clones, 65% to 90% recorded once. The gene calls are TRBV11-3 and TRBJ2-2, with 9 bases lining up with TRBD2. The sequenced sample was peripheral blood. This clonotype originated in a man in his sixties with acute or convalescent COVID-19. The CDR3: CASSFSGGRTGELFF. In DNA form, the CDR3 reads TGTGCCAGCAGCTTCAGCGGGGGGCGTACCGGGGAGCTGTTTTTT.